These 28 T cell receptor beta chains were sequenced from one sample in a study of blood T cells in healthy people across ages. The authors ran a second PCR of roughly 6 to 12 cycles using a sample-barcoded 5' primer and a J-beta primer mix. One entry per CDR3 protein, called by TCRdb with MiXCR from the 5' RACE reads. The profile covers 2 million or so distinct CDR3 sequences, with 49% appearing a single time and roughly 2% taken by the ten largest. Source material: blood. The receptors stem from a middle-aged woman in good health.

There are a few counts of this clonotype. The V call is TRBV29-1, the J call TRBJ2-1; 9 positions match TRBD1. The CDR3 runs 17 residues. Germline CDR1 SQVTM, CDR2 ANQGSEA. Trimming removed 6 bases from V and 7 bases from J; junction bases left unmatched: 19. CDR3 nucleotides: TGCAGCGTCCCCCACCCAGCCGGGACAGGGTCCGTAAATGAGCAGTTCTTC. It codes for CSVPHPAGTGSVNEQFF.

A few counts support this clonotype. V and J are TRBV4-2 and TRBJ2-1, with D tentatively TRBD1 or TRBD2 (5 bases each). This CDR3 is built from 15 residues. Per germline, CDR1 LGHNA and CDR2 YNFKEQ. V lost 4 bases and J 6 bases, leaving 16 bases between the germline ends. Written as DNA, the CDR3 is TGTGCCAGCAGCCCCTCGGGGCCGTGGGGCAATGAGCAGTTCTTC. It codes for CASSPSGPWGNEQFF.

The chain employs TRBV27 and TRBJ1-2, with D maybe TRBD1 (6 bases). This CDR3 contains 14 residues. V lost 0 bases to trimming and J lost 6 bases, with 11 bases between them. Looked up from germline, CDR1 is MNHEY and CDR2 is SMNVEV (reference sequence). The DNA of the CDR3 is TGTGCCAGCAGTTTATCGGCCAGGGGAGATGGCTACACCTTC. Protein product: CASSLSARGDGYTF.

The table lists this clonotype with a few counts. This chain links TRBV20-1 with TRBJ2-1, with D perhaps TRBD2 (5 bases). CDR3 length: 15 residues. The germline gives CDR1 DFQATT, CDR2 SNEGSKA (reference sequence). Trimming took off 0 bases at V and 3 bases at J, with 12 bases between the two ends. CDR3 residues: CSARDLERHYNEQFF. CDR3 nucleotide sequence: TGCAGTGCTAGAGATCTTGAGCGGCACTACAATGAGCAGTTCTTC.

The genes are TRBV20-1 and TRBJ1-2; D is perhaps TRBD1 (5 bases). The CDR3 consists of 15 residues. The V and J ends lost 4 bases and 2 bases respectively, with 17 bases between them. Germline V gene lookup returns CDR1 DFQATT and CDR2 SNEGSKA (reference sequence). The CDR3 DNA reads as TGCAGTGCTACAGAACTAGAGGGGATGAACTATGGCTACACCTTC. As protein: CSATELEGMNYGYTF.

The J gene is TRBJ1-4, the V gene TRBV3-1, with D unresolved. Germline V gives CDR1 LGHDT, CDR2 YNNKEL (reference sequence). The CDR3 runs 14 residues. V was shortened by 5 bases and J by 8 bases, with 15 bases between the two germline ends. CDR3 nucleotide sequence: TGTGCCAGCAGCTCCCTTTCCGTCGGGGAAAAACTGTTTTTT. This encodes CASSSLSVGEKLFF.

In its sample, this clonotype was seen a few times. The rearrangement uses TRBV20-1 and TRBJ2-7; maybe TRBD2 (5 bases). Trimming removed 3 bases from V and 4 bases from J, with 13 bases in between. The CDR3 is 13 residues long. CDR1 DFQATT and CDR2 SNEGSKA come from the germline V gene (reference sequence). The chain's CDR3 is CSARSLVRYEQYF. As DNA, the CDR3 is TGCAGTGCTAGGTCACTAGTCCGGTACGAGCAGTACTTC.

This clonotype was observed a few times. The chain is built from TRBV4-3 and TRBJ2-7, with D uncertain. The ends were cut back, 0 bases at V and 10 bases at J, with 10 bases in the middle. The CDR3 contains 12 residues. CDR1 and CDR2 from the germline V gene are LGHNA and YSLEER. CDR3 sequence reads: CASSQDHDTQYF. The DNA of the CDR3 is TGCGCCAGCAGCCAAGATCACGACACCCAGTACTTC.

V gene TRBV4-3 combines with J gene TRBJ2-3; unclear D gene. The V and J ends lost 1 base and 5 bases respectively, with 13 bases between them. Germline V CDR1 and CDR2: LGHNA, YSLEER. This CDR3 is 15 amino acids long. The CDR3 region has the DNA TGCGCCAGCAGCCAAGGGCTAGGTTTGAGAGATACGCAGTATTTT. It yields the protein CASSQGLGLRDTQYF.

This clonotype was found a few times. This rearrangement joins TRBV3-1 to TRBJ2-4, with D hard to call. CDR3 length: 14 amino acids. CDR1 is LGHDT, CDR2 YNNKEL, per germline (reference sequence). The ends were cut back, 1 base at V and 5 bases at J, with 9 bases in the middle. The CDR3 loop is CASSQAGSQNIQYF. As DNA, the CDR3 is TGTGCCAGCAGCCAAGCTGGGTCGCAAAACATTCAGTACTTC.

The CDR3, as DNA: TGTGCCAGCAGCCAAGATGGCAGGGTGACCTACGAGCAGTACTTC. Residues: CASSQDGRVTYEQYF. The chain couples TRBV3-1 to TRBJ2-4; tentative D call: TRBD1 (5 bases). The better agreement between TRBJ2-7 and the DNA end casts doubt on the J call. The germline gives CDR1 LGHDT, CDR2 YNNKEL (reference sequence). The CDR3 loop spans 15 amino acids.

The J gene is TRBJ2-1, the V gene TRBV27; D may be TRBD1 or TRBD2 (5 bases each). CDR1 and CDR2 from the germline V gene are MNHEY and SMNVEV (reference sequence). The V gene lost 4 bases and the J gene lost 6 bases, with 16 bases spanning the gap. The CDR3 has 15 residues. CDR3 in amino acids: CASSCSRGLANEQFF. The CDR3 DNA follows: TGTGCCAGCAGTTGTTCGAGGGGTTTGGCCAATGAGCAGTTCTTC.

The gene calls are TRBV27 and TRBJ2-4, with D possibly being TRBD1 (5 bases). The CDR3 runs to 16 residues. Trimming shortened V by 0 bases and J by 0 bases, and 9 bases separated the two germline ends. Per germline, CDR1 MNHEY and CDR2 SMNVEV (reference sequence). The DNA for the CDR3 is TGTGCCAGCAGTTTATCCATCCAGGGAGCCAAAAACATTCAGTACTTC. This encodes CASSLSIQGAKNIQYF.

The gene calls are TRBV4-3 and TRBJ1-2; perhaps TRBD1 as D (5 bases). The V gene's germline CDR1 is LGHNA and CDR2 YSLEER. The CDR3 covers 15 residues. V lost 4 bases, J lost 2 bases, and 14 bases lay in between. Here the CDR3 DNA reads TGCGCCAGCAGCCGGGGCGGAGACCTCAACTATGGCTACACCTTC. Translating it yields CASSRGGDLNYGYTF.

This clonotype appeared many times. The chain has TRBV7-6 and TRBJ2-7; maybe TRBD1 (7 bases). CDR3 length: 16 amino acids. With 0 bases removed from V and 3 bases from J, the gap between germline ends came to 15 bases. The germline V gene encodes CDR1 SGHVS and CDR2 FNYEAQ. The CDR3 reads CASSLAASGGFYEQYF. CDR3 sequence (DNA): TGTGCCAGCAGCTTAGCGGCGTCAGGGGGGTTCTACGAGCAGTACTTC.

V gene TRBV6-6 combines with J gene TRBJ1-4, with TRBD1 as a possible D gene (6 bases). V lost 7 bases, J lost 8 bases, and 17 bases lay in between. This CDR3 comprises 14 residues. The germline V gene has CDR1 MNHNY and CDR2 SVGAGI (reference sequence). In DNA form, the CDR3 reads TGTGCCAGCACTACAGGGAGCGGGTTAGAAAAACTGTTTTTT. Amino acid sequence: CASTTGSGLEKLFF.

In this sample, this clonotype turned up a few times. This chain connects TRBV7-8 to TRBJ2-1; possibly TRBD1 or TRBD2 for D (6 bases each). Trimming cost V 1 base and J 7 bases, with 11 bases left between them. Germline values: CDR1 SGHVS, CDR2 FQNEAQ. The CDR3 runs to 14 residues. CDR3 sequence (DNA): TGTGCCAGCAGCTTAGAAGGGGGGTTTAATGAGCAGTTCTTC. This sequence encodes CASSLEGGFNEQFF.

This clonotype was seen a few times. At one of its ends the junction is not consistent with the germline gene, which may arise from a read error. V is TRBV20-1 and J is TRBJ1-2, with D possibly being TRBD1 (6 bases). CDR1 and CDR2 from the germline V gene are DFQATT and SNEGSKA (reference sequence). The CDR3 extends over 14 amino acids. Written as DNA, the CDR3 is TGCAGTGCTGGAGAACAGGGAGTGTCCTATGGCTACACCTTC. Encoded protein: CSAGEQGVSYGYTF.

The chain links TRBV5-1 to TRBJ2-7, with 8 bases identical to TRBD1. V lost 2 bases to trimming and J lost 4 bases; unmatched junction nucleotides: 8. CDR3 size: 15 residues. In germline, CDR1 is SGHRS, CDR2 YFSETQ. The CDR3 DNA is TGCGCCAGCAGCTTTCGATCACAGGGGGTTTACGAGCAGTACTTC. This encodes CASSFRSQGVYEQYF. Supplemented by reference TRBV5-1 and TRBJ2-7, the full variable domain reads KAGVTQTPRYLIKTRGQQVTLSCSPISGHRSVSWYQQTPGQGLQFLFEYFSETQRNKGNFPGRFSGRQFSNSRSEMNVSTLELGDSALYLCASSFRSQGVYEQYFGPGTRLTVT.

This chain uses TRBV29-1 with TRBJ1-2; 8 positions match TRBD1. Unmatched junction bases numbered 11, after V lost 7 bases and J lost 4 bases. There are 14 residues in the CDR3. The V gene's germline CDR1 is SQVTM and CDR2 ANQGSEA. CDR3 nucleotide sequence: TGCAGCGACCTTGGGGCCGGGACAGGCTATGGCTACACCTTC. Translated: CSDLGAGTGYGYTF.

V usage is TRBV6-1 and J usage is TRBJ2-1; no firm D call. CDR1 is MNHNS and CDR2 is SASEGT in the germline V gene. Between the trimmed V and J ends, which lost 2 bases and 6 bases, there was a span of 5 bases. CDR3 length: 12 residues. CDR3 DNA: TGTGCCAGCAGTGAAATTTTCAATGAGCAGTTCTTC. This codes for CASSEIFNEQFF.

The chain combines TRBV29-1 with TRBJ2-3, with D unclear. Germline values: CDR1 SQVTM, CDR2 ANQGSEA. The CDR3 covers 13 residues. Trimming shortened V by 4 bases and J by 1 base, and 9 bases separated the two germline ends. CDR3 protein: CSVGAYGTDTQYF. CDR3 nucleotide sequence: TGCAGCGTTGGGGCATATGGCACAGATACGCAGTATTTT.

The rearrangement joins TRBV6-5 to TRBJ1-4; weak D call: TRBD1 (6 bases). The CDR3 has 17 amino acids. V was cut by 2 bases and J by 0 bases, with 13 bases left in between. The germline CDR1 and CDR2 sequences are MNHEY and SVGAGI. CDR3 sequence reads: CASSYRQGPPTNEKLFF. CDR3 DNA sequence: TGTGCCAGCAGTTACAGGCAGGGGCCGCCAACTAATGAAAAACTGTTTTTT.

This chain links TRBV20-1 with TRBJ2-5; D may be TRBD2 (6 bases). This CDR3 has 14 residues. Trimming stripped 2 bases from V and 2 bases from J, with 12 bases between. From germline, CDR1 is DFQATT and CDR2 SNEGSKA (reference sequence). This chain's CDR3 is CSARKGTAQETQYF. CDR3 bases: TGCAGTGCTAGAAAAGGGACTGCTCAAGAGACCCAGTACTTC.

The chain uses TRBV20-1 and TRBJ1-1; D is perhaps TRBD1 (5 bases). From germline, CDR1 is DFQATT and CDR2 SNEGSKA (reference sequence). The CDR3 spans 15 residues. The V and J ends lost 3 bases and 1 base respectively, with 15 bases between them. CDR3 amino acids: CSASVQGAWNTEAFF. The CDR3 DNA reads TGCAGTGCTAGTGTGCAGGGCGCTTGGAACACTGAAGCTTTCTTT.

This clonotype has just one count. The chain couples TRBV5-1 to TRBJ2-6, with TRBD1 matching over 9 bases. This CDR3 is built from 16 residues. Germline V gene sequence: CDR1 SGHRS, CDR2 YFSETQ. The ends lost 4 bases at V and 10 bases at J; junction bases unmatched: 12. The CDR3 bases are TGCGCCAGCAGCCCGGACAGGGGTTCTGGGACTAACGTCCTGACTTTC. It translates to CASSPDRGSGTNVLTF.

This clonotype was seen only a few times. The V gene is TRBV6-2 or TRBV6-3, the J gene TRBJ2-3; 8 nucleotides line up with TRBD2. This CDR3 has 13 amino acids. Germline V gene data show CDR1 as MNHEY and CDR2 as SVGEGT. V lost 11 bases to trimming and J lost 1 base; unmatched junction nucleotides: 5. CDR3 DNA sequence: TGTGCCCTGCAGACTAGCGGCACAGATACGCAGTATTTT. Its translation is CALQTSGTDTQYF.

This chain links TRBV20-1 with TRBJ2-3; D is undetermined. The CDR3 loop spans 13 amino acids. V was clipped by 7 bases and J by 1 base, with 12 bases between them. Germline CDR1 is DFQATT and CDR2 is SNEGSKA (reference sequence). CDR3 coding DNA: TGCAGTGTGGGTAGCTTTGGCACAGATACGCAGTATTTT. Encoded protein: CSVGSFGTDTQYF.